A single sample is the source of the 29 T cell receptor beta chains below, sequenced in a study of cytomegalovirus exposure and HLA in healthy donors. Researchers ran the PCR with 60 Vbeta and 13 Jbeta primers. Sequenced by immunoSEQ multiplex PCR; TCRdb stores in-frame clones only, minus some. The sample contains around 110,000 clones, about three fifths of which appear only once. Sequencing input: PBMCs. The receptor set was obtained from a woman aged 40-49 years in good health and CMV-seropositive.

Concerning this clone itself: A read error may account for a junction end that differs from germline. The J gene is TRBJ1-2, the V gene TRBV27; 10 bases map to TRBD1. The V gene's germline CDR1 is MNHEY and CDR2 SMNVEV (reference sequence). This CDR3 has 16 residues. In DNA, the CDR3 is TGTGCCAGCAGGTTATCCCCGGGACAGGGGTACGATGGCTACACCTTC. Translation gives CASRLSPGQGYDGYTF.

The rearrangement uses TRBV5-6 and TRBJ1-1; perhaps TRBD1 as D (5 bases). V gave up 4 bases and J gave up 1 base, with 11 bases separating them. CDR1 SGHDT and CDR2 YYEEEE come from the germline V gene. This CDR3 contains 14 residues. In nucleotides, the CDR3 is TGTGCCAGCAGCCTACCTACAGGGAACACTGAAGCTTTCTTT. This translates into CASSLPTGNTEAFF. Looking up the rest from reference TRBV5-6 and TRBJ1-1 gives the full variable domain: DAGVTQSPTHLIKTRGQQVTLRCSPKSGHDTVSWYQQALGQGPQFIFQYYEEEERQRGNFPDRFSGHQFPNYSSELNVNALLLGDSALYLCASSLPTGNTEAFFGQGTRLTVV.

The rearrangement joins TRBV7-8 to TRBJ2-1, with TRBD2 matching over 12 bases. The junction had 15 bases not matched to a gene; V was cut back by 3 bases and J by 0 bases. The CDR3 loop spans 21 amino acids. Germline V gene sequence: CDR1 SGHVS, CDR2 FQNEAQ. The CDR3 loop is CASSLRTSGMHQRSSYNEQFF. As DNA, the CDR3 is TGTGCCAGCAGCTTGCGGACTAGCGGGATGCACCAAAGGAGCTCCTACAATGAGCAGTTCTTC. Full variable domain (missing parts from reference TRBV7-8 and TRBJ2-1): GAGVSQSPRYKVAKRGQDVALRCDPISGHVSLFWYQQALGQGPEFLTYFQNEAQLDKSGLPSDRFFAERPEGSVSTLKIQRTQQEDSAVYLCASSLRTSGMHQRSSYNEQFFGPGTRLTVL.

In its sample, this clone was seen once. The gene calls are TRBV5-5 and TRBJ1-2; TRBD1 matches at 8 bases. Germline V gene sequence: CDR1 SGHKS, CDR2 YYEKEE (reference sequence). V shed 2 bases, J shed 6 bases, and the junction held 12 bases outside the gene matches. CDR3 size: 16 residues. CDR3 loop: CASSFRSGGILDGYTF. CDR3 in DNA: TGTGCCAGCAGCTTCCGGTCAGGGGGCATTTTAGATGGCTACACCTTC. The full variable domain, with the rest looked up from reference TRBV5-5 and TRBJ1-2, is DAGVTQSPTHLIKTRGQQVTLRCSPISGHKSVSWYQQVLGQGPQFIFQYYEKEERGRGNFPDRFSARQFPNYSSELNVNALLLGDSALYLCASSFRSGGILDGYTFGSGTRLTVV.

The chain carries TRBV6-5 and TRBJ1-3; D is unresolved. Germline V gives CDR1 MNHEY, CDR2 SVGAGI. There are 15 residues in the CDR3. V was clipped by 0 bases and J by 0 bases, with 6 bases between them. The CDR3 spells CASSYSAGSGNTIYF. CDR3 bases: TGTGCCAGCAGTTACTCTGCAGGCTCTGGAAACACCATATATTTT.

This clone has just a few counts. The J gene is TRBJ2-7, the V gene TRBV4-1, with D perhaps matching TRBD2 (6 bases). With 0 bases removed from V and 4 bases from J, the gap between germline ends came to 13 bases. Germline-derived CDR1 and CDR2 are MGHRA and YSYEKL. CDR3 length: 15 residues. CDR3 in amino acids: CASSQEGAGRYEQYF. Here the CDR3 DNA reads TGCGCCAGCAGCCAAGAAGGAGCAGGGAGGTACGAGCAGTACTTC.

This clone has only a few counts. V and J are TRBV7-9 and TRBJ2-5; tentative D call: TRBD1 (5 bases). This CDR3 region has 13 residues. With 7 bases removed from V and 10 bases from J, the gap between germline ends came to 19 bases. Per the germline V gene, CDR1 is SEHNR and CDR2 is FQNEAQ (reference sequence). The CDR3, as DNA: TGTGCCAGCACTGACGACTGGGGCCTCGACCAGTACTTC. Translating gives CASTDDWGLDQYF.

This chain links TRBV6-1 with TRBJ1-2; D is perhaps TRBD1 (5 bases). The ends were cut back, 1 base at V and 8 bases at J, with 14 bases in the middle. The CDR3 extends over 14 amino acids. CDR1 and CDR2 (germline): MNHNS, SASEGT. Written as DNA, the CDR3 is TGTGCCAGCAGTGAAGTTTCGACAGCCCGAGGCTACACCTTC. Protein product: CASSEVSTARGYTF.

The CDR3 sequence: CASSYPSGQGATEAFF. The CDR3, as DNA: TGTGCCAGCAGTTACCCGAGCGGACAGGGGGCCACTGAAGCTTTCTTT. The chain recombines TRBV6-5 with TRBJ1-1; the match to TRBD1 covers 11 bases. With V trimmed by 2 bases and J by 4 bases, 6 bases remained unmatched. CDR3 length: 16 residues. Germline assignment: CDR1 MNHEY and CDR2 SVGAGI.

On this clone itself: The sample has other DNA sequences that encode this CDR3 too. The rearrangement joins TRBV6-1 to TRBJ1-4; 8 positions match TRBD1. In germline, CDR1 is MNHNS, CDR2 SASEGT. The CDR3 is 13 residues long. J gave up 8 bases and V 9 bases, and 8 bases lay outside the gene matches. The CDR3 DNA reads as TGTGCCAGTTCAGGACAGGGACCCGAAAAACTGTTTTTT. Translating it yields CASSGQGPEKLFF.

The rearrangement links TRBV27 to TRBJ1-1; D call uncertain. Germline CDR1 MNHEY, CDR2 SMNVEV (reference sequence). The length of the CDR3 is 14 residues. Trimming left V 3 bases short and J 1 base short, with 9 bases between. CDR3 nucleotide sequence: TGTGCCAGCAGTTTGCGGATCGGGAACACTGAAGCTTTCTTT. Protein sequence: CASSLRIGNTEAFF.

The chain is built from TRBV5-1 and TRBJ2-1; unclear D gene. The germline V gene encodes CDR1 SGHRS and CDR2 YFSETQ. V shed 0 bases and J shed 9 bases, with 4 bases lying between them. This CDR3 comprises 11 residues. The CDR3 nucleotides read TGCGCCAGCAGCTTGGATAGTGAGCAGTTCTTC. Translating gives CASSLDSEQFF.

V usage is TRBV7-8 and J usage is TRBJ1-3; tentatively, D is TRBD1 (6 bases). CDR3 length equals 16 residues. Germline V gives CDR1 SGHVS, CDR2 FQNEAQ. Deletions cut 0 bases from V and 3 bases from J, with 12 bases between. CDR3 sequence: CASSLAGAGDGNTIYF. The CDR3 nucleotides read TGTGCCAGCAGCTTAGCGGGGGCGGGGGATGGAAACACCATATATTTT.

This clone has only one observation. The chain combines TRBV30 with TRBJ2-1; no firm D call. V shed 0 bases and J shed 6 bases, with 6 bases lying between them. The V gene's germline CDR1 is GTSNPN and CDR2 SVGIG (reference sequence). CDR3 length equals 12 residues. CDR3 in DNA: TGTGCCTGGAGTGTCTCTACCAATGAGCAGTTCTTC. This codes for CAWSVSTNEQFF.

V usage is TRBV5-1 and J usage is TRBJ2-7; TRBD1 agrees at 7 bases. The CDR3 has 14 residues. Trimming removed 0 bases from V and 6 bases from J; junction bases left unmatched: 6. The germline CDR1 and CDR2 sequences are SGHRS and YFSETQ. CDR3 coding DNA: TGCGCCAGCAGCTTGGTTGGGCAGGGGGTCGAGCAGTACTTC. Its protein product is CASSLVGQGVEQYF.

The gene calls are TRBV18 and TRBJ2-5, with a possible D match to TRBD1 (6 bases). The CDR3 has 15 residues. Germline V gene data show CDR1 as KGHSH and CDR2 as LQKENI. With 0 bases removed from V and 1 base from J, the gap between germline ends came to 9 bases. CDR3 loop: CASSPPGAVQETQYF. CDR3 nucleotides: TGTGCCAGCTCACCACCGGGGGCCGTCCAAGAGACCCAGTACTTC.

The rearrangement uses TRBV18 and TRBJ1-5; possible D gene TRBD1, 5 bases. V shed 5 bases and J shed 3 bases, with 11 bases lying between them. The CDR3 totals 14 residues. Germline V gene sequence: CDR1 KGHSH, CDR2 LQKENI. The DNA of the CDR3 is TGTGCCAGCTCAAGCAGGGTGGACAATCAGCCCCAGCATTTT. Translation gives CASSSRVDNQPQHF.

This clone was counted between two and nine times. The CDR3 bases are TGTGCCAGCAGGCCGGACGGGAGCTCCTACAATGAGCAGTTCTTC. This gives the protein CASRPDGSSYNEQFF. V gene TRBV21-1 combines with J gene TRBJ2-1; TRBD2, the table's D call, lacks a check against the DNA. TRBV21-1 is given as a pseudogene. The CDR3 contains 15 residues.

This chain links TRBV11-1 with TRBJ2-1; 10 bases map to TRBD2. CDR3 size: 15 residues. V gave up 4 bases and J gave up 5 bases; unmatched junction bases: 5. Germline CDR1 and CDR2: SGHAT and FQDESV (reference sequence). DNA of the CDR3: TGTGCCAGCAGCTCGCTAGCGGGAGTCCACAATGAGCAGTTCTTC. This codes for CASSSLAGVHNEQFF.

V and J are TRBV4-1 and TRBJ1-5; 7 bases fit TRBD1. The CDR3 is 15 residues long. With V trimmed by 0 bases and J by 7 bases, 6 bases remained unmatched. The germline V gene encodes CDR1 MGHRA and CDR2 YSYEKL. The CDR3 reads CASSQEGTDQQPQHF. CDR3 DNA: TGCGCCAGCAGCCAAGAGGGGACAGACCAACAGCCCCAGCATTTT.

The chain links TRBV6-5 to TRBJ2-7; D is ambiguous. The CDR3 spans 13 residues. Trimming took 6 bases from V and 3 from J, leaving 12 bases between them. Germline loops: CDR1 MNHEY, CDR2 SVGAGI. The CDR3 region is CASSPAEYYEQYF. The CDR3 region has the DNA TGTGCCAGCAGCCCCGCCGAGTACTACGAGCAGTACTTC.

This clone was seen more than once but under ten times. This rearrangement joins TRBV9 to TRBJ1-1; 9 bases match TRBD1. V was clipped by 4 bases and J by 0 bases; unmatched bases: 4. The V gene's germline CDR1 is SGDLS and CDR2 YYNGEE. The CDR3 spans 15 residues. In DNA form, the CDR3 reads TGTGCCAGCAGCAGGGGACAGGGTGTGAACACTGAAGCTTTCTTT. As protein: CASSRGQGVNTEAFF.

The J gene is TRBJ2-7, the V gene TRBV29-1; 9 bases agree with TRBD1. Losses at the gene ends were 7 bases for V and 4 bases for J; bases not matched to a gene: 20. The CDR3 has 17 amino acids. Germline V gene lookup returns CDR1 SQVTM and CDR2 ANQGSEA. This CDR3 reads CSAKHQSTGTGLYEQYF. The CDR3 region has the DNA TGCAGCGCAAAACACCAAAGTACCGGGACAGGGTTGTACGAGCAGTACTTC.

The chain employs TRBV2 and TRBJ2-7, with D perhaps TRBD1 (5 bases). CDR1 SNHLY and CDR2 FYNNEI come from the germline V gene. The CDR3 is made up of 14 amino acids. The V gene lost 8 bases and the J gene lost 0 bases, with 14 bases spanning the gap. DNA of the CDR3: TGTGCCAGCGCCCGCGAGACAGACTCCTACGAGCAGTACTTC. It translates to CASARETDSYEQYF.

The rearrangement joins TRBV6-5 to TRBJ1-6; TRBD1 might be the D (6 bases). Germline V gene lookup returns CDR1 MNHEY and CDR2 SVGAGI. Deletions cut 0 bases from V and 7 bases from J, with 10 bases between. The CDR3 contains 15 residues. CDR3 coding DNA: TGTGCCAGCAGTTACTCAGACAGGCCCAATTCACCCCTCCACTTT. Protein product: CASSYSDRPNSPLHF.

The rearrangement links TRBV5-1 to TRBJ2-2, with unresolved D. Trimming took 0 bases from V and 4 from J, leaving 7 bases between them. Germline assignment: CDR1 SGHRS and CDR2 YFSETQ. The CDR3 is 14 residues long. The CDR3 bases are TGCGCCAGCAGCTTGGACGGGTCCACCGGGGAGCTGTTTTTT. Its translation is CASSLDGSTGELFF.

The rearrangement joins TRBV19 to TRBJ1-1, with D perhaps matching TRBD1 (5 bases). CDR3 length: 14 residues. V lost 5 bases to trimming and J lost 4 bases, with 14 bases between them. The V gene's germline CDR1 is LNHDA and CDR2 SQIVND (reference sequence). CDR3 loop: CASSPPGGGTEAFF. The CDR3 nucleotides read TGTGCCAGTAGTCCTCCTGGGGGGGGCACTGAAGCTTTCTTT.

V gene TRBV7-2 combines with J gene TRBJ2-3, with TRBD2 matching 7 bases. Losses at the gene ends were 2 bases for V and 6 bases for J; bases not matched to a gene: 2. CDR1 and CDR2 (germline): SGHTA, FQGNSA. CDR3 length: 13 residues. CDR3 amino acids: CASSLTRGDTQYF. DNA for the CDR3: TGTGCCAGCAGCTTAACGCGGGGGGATACGCAGTATTTT.

Written as DNA, the CDR3 is TGTGCCAGCAGCCTCACTAGCTTCTCCTCCTACGAGCAGTACTTC. It encodes CASSLTSFSSYEQYF. This rearrangement joins TRBV28 to TRBJ2-7, with D perhaps TRBD2 (6 bases). V lost 6 bases, J lost 0 bases, and 15 bases lay in between. The germline CDR1 and CDR2 sequences are MDHEN and SYDVKM. CDR3 size: 15 residues.